This is a list of T cell receptor beta chains from one sample in a study of radiotherapy plus CTLA-4 blockade in lung cancer. TCRdb keeps only in-frame clones here, not all; method: immunoSEQ multiplex PCR. Among 30,000 or so clones, 60% to 80% were seen once, and the ten largest hold approximately 4.5%. The sample consisted of peripheral blood, taken from a patient treated with radiotherapy plus ipilimumab. The source is a human donor with non-small cell lung cancer whose response to radiotherapy plus ipilimumab could not be evaluated. The CDR3 runs from the conserved cysteine through the conserved F or W. D genes are given only for firm matches. Expanded clones get a size class; other rows say once, few or many, or leave the size out.

J gene | V gene | D gene | clone size | CDR3 protein | CDR3 DNA
TRBJ2-5 | TRBV10-3 | TRBD2 | NA | CAIRGGLAGVETQYF | TGTGCCATCAGGGGGGGACTAGCGGGAGTCGAGACCCAGTACTTC
TRBJ2-4 | TRBV6-6 | NA | NA | CASIPDMAKNIQYF | TGTGCCAGCATTCCAGACATGGCCAAAAACATTCAGTACTTC
TRBJ1-6 | TRBV6-5 | NA | NA | CASRQNNSPLHF | TGTGCCAGCAGACAGAATAATTCACCCCTCCACTTT
TRBJ2-2 | TRBV11-2 | NA | NA | CASSYTGNTGELFF | TGTGCCAGCAGCTATACAGGGAACACCGGGGAGCTGTTTTTT
TRBJ2-7 | TRBV19 | NA | NA | CASRPQGPPYEQYF | TGTGCCAGTAGACCTCAGGGGCCACCCTACGAGCAGTACTTC
TRBJ1-4 | TRBV29-1 | NA | few | CSVAGEGNEKLFF | TGCAGCGTTGCAGGGGAGGGTAATGAAAAACTGTTTTTT
TRBJ1-1 | TRBV5-4 | NA | NA | CASSQEGLDTEAFF | TGTGCCAGCAGCCAAGAGGGCCTGGACACTGAAGCTTTCTTT
TRBJ1-1 | TRBV15 | NA | medium-sized | CATSSQGTEAFF | TGTGCCACCAGCAGCCAGGGGACTGAAGCTTTCTTT
TRBJ2-7 | TRBV5-1 | NA | NA | CASSYDSQGNSYEQYF | TGCGCCAGCAGCTACGACTCCCAGGGTAACTCCTACGAGCAGTACTTC
TRBJ2-7 | TRBV19 | TRBD1 | few | CASSIPGQGFVKQYF | TGTGCCAGTAGTATCCCGGGACAGGGGTTTGTCAAGCAGTACTTC
TRBJ2-1 | TRBV28 | NA | NA | CASRYGTTYNEQFF | TGTGCCAGCAGATACGGGACAACCTACAATGAGCAGTTCTTC
TRBJ2-7 | TRBV6-5 | TRBD1 | few | CASSARQGGYEQYF | TGTGCCAGCAGCGCACGACAGGGTGGCTACGAGCAGTACTTC
TRBJ1-6 | TRBV19 | TRBD1 | NA | CASNPGQRSRSPLHF | TGTGCCAGTAACCCGGGACAGCGATCGCGGTCACCCCTCCACTTT
TRBJ2-3 | TRBV9 | NA | once | CASSTLTSTDTQYF | TGTGCCAGCAGCACCCTAACTAGCACAGATACGCAGTATTTT
TRBJ1-2 | TRBV6-6 | NA | NA | CASSPNLGSYGYTF | TGTGCCAGCAGTCCAAACTTGGGCAGCTATGGCTACACCTTC
TRBJ1-2 | TRBV2 | NA | once | CASSGGNYGYTF | TGTGCCAGCAGCGGGGGAAACTATGGCTACACCTTC
TRBJ2-5 | TRBV30 | TRBD2 | NA | CAWSGTSVRETQYF | TGTGCCTGGTCCGGGACTAGTGTCCGAGAGACCCAGTACTTC
TRBJ1-1 | TRBV6-5 | TRBD1 | NA | CASTLTGGTEAFF | TGTGCCAGCACTTTAACAGGGGGCACTGAAGCTTTCTTT
TRBJ2-1 | TRBV20-1 | NA | NA | CSAPQRNEQFF | TGCAGTGCCCCCCAGAGGAATGAGCAGTTCTTC
TRBJ2-3 | TRBV6-1 | TRBD2 | once | CASSLGLVSDTQYF | TGTGCCAGCAGTCTAGGACTAGTTTCAGATACGCAGTATTTT
TRBJ2-7 | TRBV5-1 | TRBD1 | NA | CASSLGRTGSSYEQYF | TGCGCCAGCAGCTTGGGGAGGACAGGGAGCTCCTACGAGCAGTACTTC
TRBJ2-3 | TRBV7-2 | NA | once | CASSFPPFVRTQYF | TGTGCCAGCAGCTTTCCCCCCTTTGTCAGGACGCAGTATTTT
TRBJ2-7 | TRBV5-4 | TRBD1 | NA | CASSPGTGYYEQYF | TGTGCCAGCAGTCCCGGGACAGGATACTACGAGCAGTACTTC
TRBJ1-1 | TRBV7-2 | NA | NA | CASSLRGGDTEAFF | TGTGCCAGCAGCTTACGGGGTGGGGACACTGAAGCTTTCTTT